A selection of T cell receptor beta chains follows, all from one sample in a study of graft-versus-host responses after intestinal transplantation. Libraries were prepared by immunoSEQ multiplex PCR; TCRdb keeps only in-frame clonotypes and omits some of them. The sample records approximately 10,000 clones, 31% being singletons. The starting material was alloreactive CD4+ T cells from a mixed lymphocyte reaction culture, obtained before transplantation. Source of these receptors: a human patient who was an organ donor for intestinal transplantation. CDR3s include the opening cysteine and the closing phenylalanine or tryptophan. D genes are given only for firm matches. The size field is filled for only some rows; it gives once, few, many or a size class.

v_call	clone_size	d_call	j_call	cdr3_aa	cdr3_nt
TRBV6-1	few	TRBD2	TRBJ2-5	CASRLAGGQETQYF	TGTGCCAGCAGACTAGCGGGGGGGCAAGAGACCCAGTACTTC
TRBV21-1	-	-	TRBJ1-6	CASSKSGYYNSPLHF	TGTGCCAGCAGCAAATCTGGGTATTATAATTCACCCCTCCACTTT
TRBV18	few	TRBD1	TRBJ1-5	CASSPPATGNNQPQHF	TGTGCCAGCTCCCCTCCGGCGACAGGGAATAATCAGCCCCAGCATTTT
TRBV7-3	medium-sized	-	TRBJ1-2	CASSLTGGNYGYTF	TGTGCCAGCAGCTTAACGGGGGGCAACTATGGCTACACCTTC
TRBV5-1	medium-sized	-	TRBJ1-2	CASSLQGGYTF	TGCGCCAGCAGCTTGCAGGGGGGCTACACCTTC
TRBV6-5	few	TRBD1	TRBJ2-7	CASSRDRIPYEQYF	TGTGCCAGCAGTAGGGACAGGATCCCCTACGAGCAGTACTTC
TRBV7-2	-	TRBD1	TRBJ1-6	CASSLSQGINSPLHF	TGTGCCAGCAGCTTGTCACAGGGGATCAATTCACCCCTCCACTTT
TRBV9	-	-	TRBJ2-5	CASSVAGQETQYF	TGTGCCAGCAGCGTAGCGGGCCAAGAGACCCAGTACTTC
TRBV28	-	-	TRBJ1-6	CASSSPSGAGSPLHF	TGTGCCAGCAGTTCCCCTTCGGGGGCAGGTTCACCCCTCCACTTT
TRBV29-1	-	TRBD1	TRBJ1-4	CSAGTALATNEKLFF	TGCAGCGCAGGGACAGCCCTTGCAACTAATGAAAAACTGTTTTTT
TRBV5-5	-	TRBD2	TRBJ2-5	CASSREVTQYF	TGTGCCAGCAGCCGGGAGGTGACCCAGTACTTC
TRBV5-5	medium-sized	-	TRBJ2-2	CASSLEWPITGELFF	TGTGCCAGCAGCTTGGAGTGGCCGATCACCGGGGAGCTGTTTTTT
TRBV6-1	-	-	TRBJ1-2	CASRLGTVYGYTF	TGTGCCAGCAGGTTGGGCACGGTCTATGGCTACACCTTC
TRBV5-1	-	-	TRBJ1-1	CASSLEFGFPNTEAFF	TGCGCCAGCAGCTTGGAGTTTGGGTTCCCGAACACTGAAGCTTTCTTT
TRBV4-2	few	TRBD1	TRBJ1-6	CASSQDLGRGEFGNSPLHF	TGTGCCAGCAGCCAAGATCTGGGCAGGGGGGAATTCGGGAATTCACCCCTCCACTTT
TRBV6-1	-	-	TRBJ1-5	CASSEAPRLNQPQHF	TGTGCCAGCAGTGAAGCGCCCAGGTTAAATCAGCCCCAGCATTTT
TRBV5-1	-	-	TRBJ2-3	CASSLEFVWADTQYF	TGCGCCAGCAGCTTGGAATTTGTCTGGGCAGATACGCAGTATTTT
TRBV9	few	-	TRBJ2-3	CASSVAGHTDTQYF	TGTGCCAGCAGCGTAGCAGGGCACACAGATACGCAGTATTTT
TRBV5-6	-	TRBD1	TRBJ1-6	CASSLSGGRSNSPLHF	TGTGCCAGCAGCTTGTCAGGGGGCAGAAGTAATTCACCCCTCCACTTT
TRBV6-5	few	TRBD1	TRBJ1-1	CASSNPGQAGTEAFF	TGTGCCAGCAGTAATCCGGGACAGGCGGGCACTGAAGCTTTCTTT
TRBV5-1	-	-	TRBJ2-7	CASSLGQVSYEQYF	TGCGCCAGCAGCTTGGGCCAGGTTTCCTACGAGCAGTACTTC
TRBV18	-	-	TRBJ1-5	CASSRQEYSNQPQHF	TGTGCCAGCTCACGCCAGGAGTATAGCAATCAGCCCCAGCATTTT
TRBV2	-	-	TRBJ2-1	CASMKLYVVPNEQFF	TGTGCCAGCATGAAACTCTACGTCGTCCCCAATGAGCAGTTCTTC
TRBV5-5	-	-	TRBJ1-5	CASSRLGDSNQPQHF	TGTGCCAGCAGCCGTCTAGGTGATAGCAATCAGCCCCAGCATTTT
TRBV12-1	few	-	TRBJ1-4	CASSVTFVVGEKLFF	TGTGCCAGCAGCGTCACTTTTGTTGTAGGAGAAAAACTGTTTTTT
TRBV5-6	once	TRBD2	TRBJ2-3	CASTHVAGGTDTQYF	TGTGCCAGCACCCATGTGGCGGGGGGCACAGATACGCAGTATTTT
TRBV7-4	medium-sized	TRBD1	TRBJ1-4	CASSLRTGLSTNEKLFF	TGTGCCAGCAGCCTGAGGACAGGTCTTTCAACTAATGAAAAACTGTTTTTT
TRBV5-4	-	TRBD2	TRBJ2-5	CASSLKERGGRKTQYF	TGTGCCAGCAGCTTGAAGGAGCGGGGGGGGAGGAAGACCCAGTACTTC
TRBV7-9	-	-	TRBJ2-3	CASSLALVGRRHTDTQYF	TGTGCCAGCAGCTTAGCATTGGTAGGGCGGCGGCACACAGATACGCAGTATTTT
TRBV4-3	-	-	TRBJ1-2	CASSLFQGDYGYTF	TGCGCCAGCAGCCTCTTCCAGGGAGACTATGGCTACACCTTC
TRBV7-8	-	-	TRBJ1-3	CASSLGSGGNTIYF	TGTGCCAGCAGCTTAGGATCCGGAGGAAACACCATATATTTT
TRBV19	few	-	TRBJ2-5	CASSVIQGTQETQYF	TGTGCCAGTAGTGTAATACAGGGTACACAAGAGACCCAGTACTTC
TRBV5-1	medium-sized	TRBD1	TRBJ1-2	CASSGWDRPGFYGYTF	TGCGCCAGCAGCGGATGGGACAGGCCGGGGTTTTATGGCTACACCTTC
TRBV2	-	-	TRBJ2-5	CASSEVGETQYF	TGTGCCAGCAGTGAAGTTGGGGAGACCCAGTACTTC
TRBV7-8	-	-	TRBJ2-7	CASSLVVRQTLYEQYF	TGTGCCAGCAGCTTAGTGGTACGACAGACGCTTTACGAGCAGTACTTC
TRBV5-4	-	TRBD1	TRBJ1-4	CASSLQGAALNEKLFF	TGTGCCAGCAGCTTGCAGGGGGCGGCTCTTAATGAAAAACTGTTTTTT
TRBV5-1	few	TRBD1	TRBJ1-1	CASSWGQGSNTEAFF	TGCGCCAGCAGCTGGGGACAGGGATCGAACACTGAAGCTTTCTTT
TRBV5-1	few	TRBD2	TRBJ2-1	CASSLTSGLSPSEQFF	TGCGCCAGCAGCTTGACTAGCGGTCTAAGTCCCAGTGAGCAGTTCTTC
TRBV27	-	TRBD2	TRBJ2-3	CASSIKREYTDTQYF	TGTGCCAGCAGTATCAAGCGGGAATACACAGATACGCAGTATTTT
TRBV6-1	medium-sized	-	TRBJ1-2	CASSDNNYGYTF	TGTGCCAGCAGTGACAATAACTATGGCTACACCTTC
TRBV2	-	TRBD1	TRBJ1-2	CASIAAGTAYGYTF	TGTGCCAGCATTGCCGCCGGGACAGCATATGGCTACACCTTC
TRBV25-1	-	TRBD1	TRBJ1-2	CASTWNGQEFRGYTF	TGTGCCAGCACTTGGAACGGACAGGAATTCCGTGGCTACACCTTC
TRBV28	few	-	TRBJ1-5	CASSTTLDGSNQPQHF	TGTGCCAGCAGTACCACCCTGGACGGATCAAATCAGCCCCAGCATTTT